This entry lists 30 T cell receptor beta chains sequenced from one sample in a study of cytomegalovirus exposure and HLA in healthy donors. PCR primers comprised 60 Vbeta and 13 Jbeta primers. Generated by immunoSEQ multiplex PCR, the TCRdb table keeps only in-frame clones and is missing some. The data hold around 94,000 clones, with about 76% observed a single time. Sequenced sample: PBMCs. These receptors all come from a woman between 40 and 50 years old in good health and CMV-seronegative.

This clone was seen a handful of times. V usage is TRBV6-6 and J usage is TRBJ1-5; TRBD1 matches at 9 bases. Trimming removed 7 bases from V and 7 bases from J; junction bases left unmatched: 11. Germline V gene data show CDR1 as MNHNY and CDR2 as SVGAGI (reference sequence). The CDR3 spans 15 residues. CDR3 DNA sequence: TGTGCCAGCACACTGGGACAGGGCTCGGGACAGCCCCAGCATTTT. Translation gives CASTLGQGSGQPQHF.

This chain joins TRBV12-5 and TRBJ2-7; no firm D call. V dropped 3 bases and J dropped 2 bases, with 11 bases sitting between them. CDR3 length: 14 amino acids. In germline, CDR1 is LGHNT, CDR2 FRNRAP. The CDR3 reads CASGFGPATYEQYF. The CDR3 coding sequence is TGTGCTAGTGGTTTTGGGCCGGCTACCTACGAGCAGTACTTC.

The chain has TRBV1 and TRBJ1-2; TRBD1, the table's D call, was not compared with the DNA. TRBV1 is deemed a pseudogene. The CDR3 totals 18 residues. This chain's CDR3 is CTSSQEVRTGGSNYGYTF. CDR3 DNA: TGCACCAGCAGCCAAGAAGTAAGGACAGGGGGTTCTAACTATGGCTACACCTTC.

The CDR3 sequence: CAWSPPSLTQYF. CDR3 in DNA: TGTGCCTGGAGCCCCCCTAGTCTAACGCAGTATTTT. This chain links TRBV30 with TRBJ2-3; D not certain. This CDR3 is built from 12 residues. The V and J ends lost 3 bases and 9 bases respectively, with 13 bases between them. From germline, CDR1 is GTSNPN and CDR2 SVGIG (reference sequence).

The rearrangement uses TRBV7-3 and TRBJ2-3; TRBD1 might be the D (6 bases). Trimming stripped 2 bases from V and 6 bases from J, with 15 bases between. The CDR3 length is 15 residues. CDR1 and CDR2 (germline): SGHTA, FQGTGA. Here the CDR3 reads CASSLVRGQGDTQYF. The CDR3 nucleotides are TGTGCCAGCAGCTTAGTACGCGGGCAGGGGGATACGCAGTATTTT.

Note on this clone: One junction end does not reproduce the germline sequence, and a read error may be involved. The genes are TRBV4-1 and TRBJ1-1; weak D call: TRBD1 (6 bases). Germline CDR1 is MGHRA and CDR2 is YSYEKL. The CDR3 sequence is 13 residues long. In nucleotides, the CDR3 is TGCGCCAGCGGCCAGGGAACCGACAGGTATGCTTTCTTT. Its translation is CASGQGTDRYAFF.

In its sample, this clone was seen a few times. J is TRBJ2-7 and V is TRBV12-5; D is perhaps TRBD2 (5 bases). V shed 3 bases and J shed 1 base, with 16 bases lying between them. Germline V gene data show CDR1 as LGHNT and CDR2 as FRNRAP. The CDR3 has 16 residues. In DNA form, the CDR3 reads TGTGCTAGTGGTTTCGGGAAGACCCCGAAGTCCTACGAGCAGTACTTC. It is translated as CASGFGKTPKSYEQYF.

This clone appeared a single time. The V call is TRBV2, the J call TRBJ1-5, with 11 bases lining up with TRBD1. Germline CDR1 SNHLY, CDR2 FYNNEI. V was pared by 6 bases and J by 4 bases, with 8 bases of the junction left unmatched. This CDR3 has 16 amino acids. CDR3 in DNA: TGTGCCAGCAGAGGGACAGGGGGTTTAAGTAATCAGCCCCAGCATTTT. This sequence encodes CASRGTGGLSNQPQHF. The entire variable domain, with the rest obtained from reference TRBV2 and TRBJ1-5, is as follows: EPEVTQTPSHQVTQMGQEVILRCVPISNHLYFYWYRQILGQKVEFLVSFYNNEISEKSEIFDDQFSVERPDGSNFTLKIRSTKLEDSAMYFCASRGTGGLSNQPQHFGDGTRLSIL.

V and J are TRBV4-2 and TRBJ1-4, with no clear D. V lost 4 bases and J lost 5, with 14 bases in between. The CDR3 totals 15 residues. From germline, CDR1 is LGHNA and CDR2 YNFKEQ. CDR3 amino acids: CASSPGSRTNEKLFF. The CDR3 nucleotides read TGTGCCAGCAGCCCCGGGTCGCGAACGAATGAAAAACTGTTTTTT.

The rearrangement joins TRBV6-1 to TRBJ2-3; D is unresolved. The V and J ends lost 6 bases and 2 bases respectively, with 6 bases between them. Germline assignment: CDR1 MNHNS and CDR2 SASEGT. The CDR3 totals 12 residues. The CDR3 protein is CASRLNTDTQYF. CDR3 bases: TGTGCCAGCAGACTGAACACAGATACGCAGTATTTT.

The rearrangement links TRBV7-2 to TRBJ2-7, with D possibly matching TRBD2 (5 bases). CDR3 size: 15 residues. The germline V and J ends were trimmed by 1 base and 3 bases, with 13 bases remaining between them. Germline-derived CDR1 and CDR2 are SGHTA and FQGNSA. CDR3 protein: CASSLDRPSSYEQYF. The DNA of the CDR3 is TGTGCCAGCAGCTTAGATCGTCCTAGCAGCTACGAGCAGTACTTC.

The V gene is TRBV7-2, the J gene TRBJ1-1, with 7 bases fitting TRBD1. The CDR3 consists of 15 residues. CDR1 and CDR2 (germline): SGHTA, FQGNSA. J gave up 5 bases and V 6 bases, and 12 bases lay outside the gene matches. CDR3 coding DNA: TGTGCCAGCAGAACCAGTCGGACAGGATGGACTGAAGCTTTCTTT. Protein sequence: CASRTSRTGWTEAFF.

V gene TRBV18 combines with J gene TRBJ2-1, with D possibly TRBD1 on 7 matching bases. Looked up from germline, CDR1 is KGHSH and CDR2 is LQKENI. The CDR3 has 16 amino acids. V lost 3 bases to trimming and J lost 6 bases, with 18 bases between them. CDR3 residues: CASSPRGVGLGNEQFF. The CDR3 DNA sequence: TGTGCCAGCTCACCCAGGGGGGTAGGACTGGGCAATGAGCAGTTCTTC.

The chain employs TRBV6-5 and TRBJ2-2; the D gene is possibly TRBD2 (6 bases). This CDR3 comprises 15 residues. The V gene lost 8 bases and the J gene lost 5 bases, with 18 bases spanning the gap. Germline V gives CDR1 MNHEY, CDR2 SVGAGI. CDR3 region: CASHLSGGGTGELFF. The DNA of the CDR3 is TGTGCCAGCCACCTGAGTGGGGGAGGAACCGGGGAGCTGTTTTTT.

Of note for this clone: Other DNA sequences in this specimen translate into the identical CDR3. The rearrangement joins TRBV14 to TRBJ2-5; possible D gene TRBD2, 6 bases. The CDR3 runs to 12 residues. CDR1 and CDR2 from the germline V gene are SGHDN and FVKESK. V lost 0 bases to trimming and J lost 7 bases, with 6 bases between them. The CDR3 nucleotides read TGTGCCAGCAGCCAAGATAGCGGGACCCAGTACTTC. Translated: CASSQDSGTQYF.

The chain couples TRBV4-1 to TRBJ2-3, with D possibly TRBD2 on 5 matching bases. The length of the CDR3 is 17 residues. Germline CDR1 MGHRA, CDR2 YSYEKL. Trimming removed 1 base at V and 7 bases at J, with 21 bases between. CDR3 DNA sequence: TGCGCCAGCAGCCAAGGGCCCTTAGTGAGGAGGATGAATACGCAGTATTTT. Protein product: CASSQGPLVRRMNTQYF.

CDR3 nucleotide sequence: TGTGCCAGCAGCTTCTCCGGAGCTAACCAAGAGACCCAGTACTTC. It translates to CASSFSGANQETQYF. V usage is TRBV9 and J usage is TRBJ2-5; unclear D gene. Germline CDR1 is SGDLS and CDR2 is YYNGEE. Trimming took off 4 bases at V and 0 bases at J, with 13 bases between the two ends. CDR3 length: 15 amino acids. Looking up the rest from reference TRBV9 and TRBJ2-5 gives the full variable domain: DSGVTQTPKHLITATGQRVTLRCSPRSGDLSVYWYQQSLDQGLQFLIQYYNGEERAKGNILERFSAQQFPDLHSELNLSSLELGDSALYFCASSFSGANQETQYFGPGTRLLVL.

V and J are TRBV7-9 and TRBJ2-1; D may be TRBD2 (6 bases). Trimming removed 11 bases at V and 5 bases at J, with 19 bases between. The CDR3 is 14 amino acids. Germline V gene data show CDR1 as SEHNR and CDR2 as FQNEAQ (reference sequence). The CDR3 coding sequence is TGTGCCCAACCGCGGAGGGGCATCAACAATGAGCAGTTCTTC. It codes for CAQPRRGINNEQFF. Variable domain in full (rest from reference TRBV7-9 and TRBJ2-1): DTGVSQNPRHKITKRGQNVTFRCDPISEHNRLYWYRQTLGQGPEFLTYFQNEAQLEKSRLLSDRFSAERPKGSFSTLEIQRTEQGDSAMYLCAQPRRGINNEQFFGPGTRLTVL.

The J gene is TRBJ2-3, the V gene TRBV5-1; 15 nucleotides match TRBD2. The CDR3 is made up of 18 amino acids. V lost 3 bases to trimming and J lost 0 bases; unmatched junction nucleotides: 5. Germline CDR1 SGHRS, CDR2 YFSETQ. The CDR3 spells CASSSRTSGGGSTDTQYF. The CDR3 nucleotides are TGCGCCAGCAGCTCTAGGACTAGCGGGGGGGGCAGCACAGATACGCAGTATTTT.

The chain employs TRBV9 and TRBJ2-7; D gene ambiguous. Trimming took off 4 bases at V and 9 bases at J, with 20 bases between the two ends. Germline loops: CDR1 SGDLS, CDR2 YYNGEE. The CDR3 is made up of 14 amino acids. The CDR3 DNA follows: TGTGCCAGCAGCCCCGAGGCGGCCCGCCCGAGGCAGTACTTC. Its protein is CASSPEAARPRQYF.

V gene TRBV6-6 combines with J gene TRBJ1-5, with D unclear. The V gene's germline CDR1 is MNHNY and CDR2 SVGAGI (reference sequence). Trimming pared 9 bases from V and 2 bases from J, leaving 14 bases between. This CDR3 contains 14 residues. This chain's CDR3 is CASSSGGGNQPQHF. CDR3 nucleotide sequence: TGTGCCAGTTCAAGTGGAGGTGGCAATCAGCCCCAGCATTTT.

The chain recombines TRBV6-5 with TRBJ1-2; D is uncertain. This CDR3 region has 12 residues. In germline, CDR1 is MNHEY, CDR2 SVGAGI. V was pared by 4 bases and J by 11 bases, with 14 bases between. CDR3 amino acids: CASSSGGGRYTF. The CDR3 DNA reads TGTGCCAGCAGTTCGGGTGGAGGGAGGTACACCTTC.

This rearrangement joins TRBV13 to TRBJ1-1; tentatively, D is TRBD1 (5 bases). The CDR3 is 15 amino acids. Germline lookup yields CDR1 PRHDT and CDR2 FYEKMQ (reference sequence). V lost 1 base and J 7 bases, leaving 16 bases between the germline ends. The CDR3 DNA sequence: TGTGCCAGCAGCTTAGACGGACACCCATCGGATGAAGCTTTCTTT. It is translated as CASSLDGHPSDEAFF.

In DNA, the CDR3 is TGCAGCGTTGCGAGGCCACGAGGAGAAAAACTGTTTTTT. Its translation: CSVARPRGEKLFF. The chain couples TRBV29-1 to TRBJ1-4, with D unclear. Germline values: CDR1 SQVTM, CDR2 ANQGSEA. The V and J ends lost 4 bases and 8 bases respectively, with 14 bases between them. This CDR3 is 13 amino acids long.

The V gene is TRBV2, the J gene TRBJ2-3, with D tentatively TRBD2 (6 bases). Germline V lookup: CDR1 SNHLY, CDR2 FYNNEI. The length of the CDR3 is 15 residues. The V end lost 4 bases, the J end lost 1 base, and 12 bases lay between the germline ends. The DNA of the CDR3 is TGTGCCAGCAGTGCCGTCGGGGGAGGCACAGATACGCAGTATTTT. Encoded protein: CASSAVGGGTDTQYF.

V gene TRBV19 combines with J gene TRBJ2-3; TRBD2 agrees at 9 bases. J lost 6 bases, V lost 6 bases, and 10 bases had no gene match. Per germline, CDR1 LNHDA and CDR2 SQIVND (reference sequence). CDR3 size: 15 residues. CDR3 sequence (DNA): TGTGCCAGTAGCCTAGCGGGGCGGGGGAGGGATACGCAGTATTTT. Translated: CASSLAGRGRDTQYF.

This rearrangement joins TRBV4-1 to TRBJ2-7; D not resolved. V was trimmed by 0 bases and J by 3 bases, leaving 15 bases between them. The CDR3 sequence is 16 residues long. Germline V gene lookup returns CDR1 MGHRA and CDR2 YSYEKL. CDR3: CASSQDTVVQDYEQYF. CDR3 DNA sequence: TGCGCCAGCAGCCAAGATACGGTAGTCCAAGACTACGAGCAGTACTTC.

The chain uses TRBV4-1 and TRBJ1-2, with D uncertain. The V and J ends lost 2 bases and 2 bases respectively, with 9 bases between them. From germline, CDR1 is MGHRA and CDR2 YSYEKL. The CDR3 covers 14 residues. The CDR3 sequence: CASSQPDTNYGYTF. The CDR3 DNA reads TGCGCCAGCAGCCAACCCGACACCAACTATGGCTACACCTTC.

The chain uses TRBV11-2 and TRBJ1-1; a possible D gene is TRBD1 (5 bases). Trimming stripped 3 bases from V and 11 bases from J, with 16 bases between. The length of the CDR3 is 13 residues. Looked up from germline, CDR1 is SGHAT and CDR2 is FQNNGV. Here the CDR3 reads CASSLGTRQWAFF. CDR3 nucleotide sequence: TGTGCCAGCAGCTTGGGGACTAGACAGTGGGCTTTCTTT.

As DNA, the CDR3 is TGTGCCAGCAGCTCCCCGACAGGGGAAGCTTTCTTT. Its translation: CASSSPTGEAFF. The chain uses TRBV7-6 and TRBJ1-1; 7 bases match TRBD1. The germline CDR1 and CDR2 sequences are SGHVS and FNYEAQ. V was clipped by 4 bases and J by 8 bases; unmatched bases: 4. This CDR3 is 12 amino acids long.